One and the same sample provided the 30 T cell receptor beta chains below, sequenced in a study of monozygotic twins with inflammatory bowel disease. TCRdb re-called the 5' RACE reads; every CDR3 protein appears as one record, without DNA. The table lists over 350,000 distinct CDR3 sequences. The sequenced sample was blood. These receptors originate from a human donor with ulcerative colitis or Crohn's disease, or a healthy co-twin of an affected twin (not recorded which).

V is TRBV6-5 and J is TRBJ1-3. The germline gives CDR1 MNHEY, CDR2 SVGAGI. The CDR3 runs 15 residues. The CDR3 region is CASSYSGGRKNTIYF.

V gene TRBV7-2 combines with J gene TRBJ1-5. Germline V gives CDR1 SGHTA, CDR2 FQGNSA. The CDR3 runs to 13 residues. CDR3 sequence reads: CASSSEGRQPQHF.

The chain joins TRBV12-3 or TRBV12-4 to TRBJ1-2; TCRdb's D gene call, TRBD1, goes unchecked for lack of DNA. The CDR3 sequence is 15 residues long. This CDR3 is CASSLGQWSFGGYTF.

The V gene is TRBV5-8, the J gene TRBJ1-6; TCRdb's assignment of TRBD1 cannot be checked, as there is no DNA. CDR3 length: 17 amino acids. Germline CDR1 and CDR2: SGHTS and YDEGEE. CDR3 protein: CASSLGQGAPLRSPLHF. Filled out from reference TRBV5-8 and TRBJ1-6, the complete variable domain reads EAGVTQSPTHLIKTRGQQATLRCSPISGHTSVYWYQQALGLGLQFLLWYDEGEERNRGNFPPRFSGRQFPNYSSELNVNALELEDSALYLCASSLGQGAPLRSPLHFGNGTRLTVT.

This chain links TRBV7-2 with TRBJ2-7. Germline CDR1 and CDR2: SGHTA and FQGNSA. There are 14 residues in the CDR3. CDR3 protein: CASSLGFPYYEQYF.

The rearrangement joins TRBV20-1 to TRBJ2-1; the D gene TCRdb calls, TRBD1, cannot be checked with no DNA. The CDR3 runs to 15 residues. Germline assignment: CDR1 DFQATT and CDR2 SNEGSKA (reference sequence). This CDR3 is CSARGWGRGVNEQFF.

J is TRBJ1-6 and V is TRBV30. The CDR3 extends over 12 amino acids. Germline V gives CDR1 GTSNPN, CDR2 SVGIG (reference sequence). The chain's CDR3 is CAWNLFYSPLHF.

V usage is TRBV2 and J usage is TRBJ1-1. This CDR3 has 13 residues. Germline CDR1 reads SNHLY; CDR2 reads FYNNEI. The chain's CDR3 is CASTKGGSLEAFF.

The chain uses TRBV27 and TRBJ1-5; without DNA, the TCRdb call of TRBD1 cannot be checked. The germline V gene encodes CDR1 MNHEY and CDR2 SMNVEV (reference sequence). The CDR3 runs to 14 residues. This chain's CDR3 is CATSSGVRNQPQHF.

J is TRBJ1-2 and V is TRBV3-1; as DNA is missing, the TRBD1 call by TCRdb cannot be tested. CDR1 and CDR2 (germline): LGHDT, YNNKEL (reference sequence). The CDR3 covers 17 residues. CDR3 sequence reads: CASSRHDRGRGSYGYTF.

This chain links TRBV7-2 with TRBJ2-7; with no DNA, the TCRdb D assignment of TRBD1 cannot be verified. Germline CDR1 is SGHTA and CDR2 is FQGNSA. This CDR3 has 14 amino acids. CDR3 amino acids: CASSFWGHEYEQYF.

The chain carries TRBV25-1 and TRBJ1-2; TCRdb names TRBD1, which stays unverified in the absence of DNA. Germline V gene lookup returns CDR1 MGHDK and CDR2 SYGVNS. The CDR3 has 13 amino acids. CDR3 loop: CASSETGYYGYTF.

The rearrangement joins TRBV5-6 to TRBJ1-2; the TRBD1 assignment by TCRdb is unverifiable without DNA. From germline, CDR1 is SGHDT and CDR2 YYEEEE. CDR3 length: 16 residues. The CDR3 sequence is CASSRPRTGENYGYTF.

V is TRBV12-3 or TRBV12-4 and J is TRBJ2-7; without DNA, the TCRdb call of TRBD1 cannot be checked. The CDR3 runs to 16 residues. The CDR3 sequence: CASSLDSSGGRPVQYF.

The chain has TRBV12-3 or TRBV12-4 and TRBJ2-3; TCRdb's assignment of TRBD1 cannot be checked, as there is no DNA. This CDR3 has 16 amino acids. The CDR3 is CASSLSRGTSTDTQYF.

The chain employs TRBV2 and TRBJ2-7; as DNA is missing, the TRBD1 call by TCRdb cannot be tested. The CDR3 spans 14 residues. From germline, CDR1 is SNHLY and CDR2 FYNNEI. The CDR3 sequence: CASKLSGPLFEQYF.

The chain links TRBV27 to TRBJ1-5; the TRBD1 assignment by TCRdb is unverifiable without DNA. Germline V CDR1 and CDR2: MNHEY, SMNVEV (reference sequence). CDR3 size: 14 residues. Here the CDR3 reads CASSQQGWNQPQHF.

The chain uses TRBV3-1 and TRBJ1-5; the D call from TCRdb, TRBD1, cannot be confirmed without DNA. This CDR3 is 14 amino acids long. CDR1 is LGHDT and CDR2 is YNNKEL in the germline V gene (reference sequence). The CDR3 is CASSQNPGTGPQHF.

This CDR3 is CASSRKGGQGGSYNEQFF. This chain uses TRBV11-1 with TRBJ2-1; TCRdb selects TRBD1, and the lack of DNA leaves this call unchecked. The CDR3 spans 18 residues. Germline CDR1 and CDR2: SGHAT and FQDESV (reference sequence).

The chain recombines TRBV14 with TRBJ2-7; absent DNA, TCRdb's TRBD1 call cannot be checked. Germline values: CDR1 SGHDN, CDR2 FVKESK. CDR3 length equals 12 residues. The CDR3 here is CASGHLSYEQYF. Supplemented by reference TRBV14 and TRBJ2-7, the full variable domain reads EAGVTQFPSHSVIEKGQTVTLRCDPISGHDNLYWYRRVMGKEIKFLLHFVKESKQDESGMPNNRFLAERTGGTYSTLKVQPAELEDSGVYFCASGHLSYEQYFGPGTRLTVT.

V gene TRBV7-2 combines with J gene TRBJ2-1; there is no DNA to check the TCRdb D call of TRBD1. Germline CDR1 reads SGHTA; CDR2 reads FQGNSA. The CDR3 runs 15 residues. CDR3 sequence reads: CASSSPRGFYNEQFF.

The CDR3 is CASSQYNQPQHF. The rearrangement joins TRBV6-5 to TRBJ1-5. The CDR3 is 12 amino acids. Looked up from germline, CDR1 is MNHEY and CDR2 is SVGAGI.

The V call is TRBV5-4, the J call TRBJ1-3; TCRdb selects TRBD1, and the lack of DNA leaves this call unchecked. The germline V gene has CDR1 SGHNT and CDR2 YYREEE (reference sequence). This CDR3 spans 15 amino acids. The CDR3: CASSSGRDSGNTIYF. Together with reference TRBV5-4 and TRBJ1-3, the CDR3 gives the full variable domain: ETGVTQSPTHLIKTRGQQVTLRCSSQSGHNTVSWYQQALGQGPQFIFQYYREEENGRGNFPPRFSGLQFPNYSSELNVNALELDDSALYLCASSSGRDSGNTIYFGEGSWLTVV.

The chain is built from TRBV20-1 and TRBJ1-2; TCRdb reports TRBD1, a call that lacks DNA to check it against. Germline V gene lookup returns CDR1 DFQATT and CDR2 SNEGSKA (reference sequence). This CDR3 spans 16 amino acids. This chain's CDR3 is CSAMGGASLLNYGYTF.

The V and J genes are TRBV7-2 and TRBJ2-2; there is no DNA to check the TCRdb D call of TRBD1. Germline lookup yields CDR1 SGHTA and CDR2 FQGNSA. The length of the CDR3 is 17 residues. This chain's CDR3 is CASSLGPGQANTGELFF.

This sequence joins TRBV3-1 and TRBJ2-7. The germline CDR1 and CDR2 sequences are LGHDT and YNNKEL (reference sequence). CDR3 length: 12 residues. The CDR3 sequence: CASSRSRYEQYF.

The J gene is TRBJ2-3, the V gene TRBV5-1; TCRdb lists TRBD1, though no DNA is available to test this call. The V gene's germline CDR1 is SGHRS and CDR2 YFSETQ. The CDR3 is made up of 16 amino acids. The CDR3 protein is CASSLFGTASTDTQYF.

The chain carries TRBV5-1 and TRBJ2-7; TCRdb's D call of TRBD2 is untestable without DNA. The CDR3 covers 16 residues. Germline values: CDR1 SGHRS, CDR2 YFSETQ. CDR3 protein: CASSLVIGQALYEQYF.

The genes are TRBV5-1 and TRBJ1-1; TCRdb's D call, TRBD1, is unchecked because there is no DNA. The germline gives CDR1 SGHRS, CDR2 YFSETQ. The CDR3 has 16 residues. The CDR3 is CASSMNGGQGSTEAFF.

The chain couples TRBV15 to TRBJ1-5; without DNA, the TCRdb call of TRBD1 cannot be checked. The CDR3 covers 14 residues. The germline V gene has CDR1 LNHNV and CDR2 YYDKDF (reference sequence). The CDR3 loop reads CATAEGGGNQPQHF.